Listed here is a single T cell receptor beta chain. Its cognate antigen is unknown. Generated by immunoSEQ multiplex PCR, the TCRdb table keeps only in-frame clones and is missing some. This table holds 150,000 to 200,000 clones, 80% to 95% found once. This record comes from a study of T cell responses to AZD1222 COVID-19 vaccine. Study observations and caveats: A rise in Spike-specific TCR breadth and depth followed two AZD1222 doses.

Material: peripheral blood, obtained on day 0 of AZD1222 vaccination. This receptor was obtained from an adult in good health.

The CDR3 region is CASSQGRPEAFF. In DNA, the CDR3 is TGTGCCAGCAGCCAAGGGCGGCCTGAAGCTTTCTTT. The chain combines TRBV4-2 with TRBJ1-1, with D uncertain. This CDR3 is built from 12 residues. V was pared by 1 base and J by 6 bases, with 6 bases between. The germline V gene encodes CDR1 LGHNA and CDR2 YNFKEQ.